This T cell receptor (beta chain) was identified during a study of blood T cell repertoires in COVID-19. On the study more broadly: The United States, Italy and Spain supplied acute and convalescent COVID-19 samples. Sample material is recorded as cDNA or gDNA derived from T cells, B-cell-depleted T cells, or PBMCs.

Authors' data handling: Amplified reference gene primers provided the basis for estimating nucleated cell counts. Produced via immunoSEQ multiplex PCR; TCRdb's table is partial and in-frame only. V, J and clone size are those of that table, while D and trimming were read from the DNA. The sample yields around 260,000 clones, roughly 86% seen once. This clone was recorded only once. In germline, CDR1 is LNHNV, CDR2 YYDKDF (reference sequence). V was cut by 6 bases and J by 6 bases, with 15 bases left in between. This CDR3 comprises 14 residues. This TCR came from a man younger than 35 with active or convalescent COVID-19. The J gene is TRBJ2-1, the V gene TRBV15, with D possibly TRBD1 on 5 matching bases. Sequenced: peripheral blood. The CDR3 sequence: CATSSGHTLNEQFF. DNA for the CDR3: TGTGCCACCAGTTCAGGGCATACTCTCAATGAGCAGTTCTTC.